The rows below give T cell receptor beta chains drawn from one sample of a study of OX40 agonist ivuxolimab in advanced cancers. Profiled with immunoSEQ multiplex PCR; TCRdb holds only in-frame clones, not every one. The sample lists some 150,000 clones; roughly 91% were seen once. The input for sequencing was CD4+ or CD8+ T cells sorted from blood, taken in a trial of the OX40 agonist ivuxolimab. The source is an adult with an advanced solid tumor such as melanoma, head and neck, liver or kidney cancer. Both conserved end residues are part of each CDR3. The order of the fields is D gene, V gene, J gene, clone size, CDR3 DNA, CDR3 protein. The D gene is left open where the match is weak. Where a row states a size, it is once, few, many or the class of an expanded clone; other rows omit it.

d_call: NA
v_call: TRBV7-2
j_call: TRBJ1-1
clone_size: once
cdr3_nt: TGTGCCAGCAGCTTTGAAGGGGTCCGGGCTTTCTTT
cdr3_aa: CASSFEGVRAFF

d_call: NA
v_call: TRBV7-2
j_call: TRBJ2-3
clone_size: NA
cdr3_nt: TGTGCCAGCAGTATGGGAGGCACAGATACGCAGTATTTT
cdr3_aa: CASSMGGTDTQYF

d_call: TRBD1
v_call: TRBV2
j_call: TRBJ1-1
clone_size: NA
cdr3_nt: TGTGCCAGCGCACGACAGGGGGCCTCTAACACTGAAGCTTTCTTT
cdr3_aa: CASARQGASNTEAFF

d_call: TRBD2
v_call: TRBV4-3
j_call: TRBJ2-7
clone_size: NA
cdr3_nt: TGCGCCAGCAGCCGGGGGGGTTTAGTGGGAATCTACGAGCAGTACTTC
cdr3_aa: CASSRGGLVGIYEQYF

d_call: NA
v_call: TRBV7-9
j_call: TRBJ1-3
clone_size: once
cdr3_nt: TGTGCCAGCAGCCTAGGGGCCGGAAACACCATATATTTT
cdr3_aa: CASSLGAGNTIYF

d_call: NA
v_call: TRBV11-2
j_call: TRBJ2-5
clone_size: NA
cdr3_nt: TGTGCCAGCAGCCAGGCCGTAGCCGTCCGGGGGGAGACCCAGTACTTC
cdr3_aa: CASSQAVAVRGETQYF

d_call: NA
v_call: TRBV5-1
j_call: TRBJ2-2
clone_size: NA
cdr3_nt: TGCGCCAGCAGCTTGGCCGTAGCAGGGCATAGTACCGGGGAGCTGTTTTTT
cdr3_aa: CASSLAVAGHSTGELFF

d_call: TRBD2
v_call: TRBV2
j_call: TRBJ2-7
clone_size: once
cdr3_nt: TGTGCCAGCAGTGCCGGGACTAGCGGGAGTATCTCCTACGAGCAGTACTTC
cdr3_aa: CASSAGTSGSISYEQYF

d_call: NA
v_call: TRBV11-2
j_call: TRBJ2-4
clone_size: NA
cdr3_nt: TGTGCCAGCAGCCACCATCAATGGCGCCAACGGAACATTCAGTACTTC
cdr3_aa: CASSHHQWRQRNIQYF

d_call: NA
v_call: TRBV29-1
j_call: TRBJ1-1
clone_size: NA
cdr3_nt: TGCAGCGCTACACCTACCCTAAGGATGAACACTGAAGCTTTCTTT
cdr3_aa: CSATPTLRMNTEAFF

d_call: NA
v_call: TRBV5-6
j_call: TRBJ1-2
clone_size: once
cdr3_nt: TGTGCCAGCAGCTCCCATGGCAGGTGGAACTATGGCTACACCTTC
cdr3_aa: CASSSHGRWNYGYTF

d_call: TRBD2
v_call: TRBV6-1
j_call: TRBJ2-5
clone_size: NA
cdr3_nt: TGTGCCAGCTCGGGGGGTAGGGAGACCCAGTACTTC
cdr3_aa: CASSGGRETQYF

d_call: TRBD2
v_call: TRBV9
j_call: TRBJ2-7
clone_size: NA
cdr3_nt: TGTGCCAGCAGCGTCGGGACTAGCGGGGGCCTGAGCTCCTACGAGCAGTACTTC
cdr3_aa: CASSVGTSGGLSSYEQYF

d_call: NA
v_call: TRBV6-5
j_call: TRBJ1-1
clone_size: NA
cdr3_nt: TGTGCCAGCAGTTACTTATCGACGGTGGGCACTGAAGCTTTCTTT
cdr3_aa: CASSYLSTVGTEAFF

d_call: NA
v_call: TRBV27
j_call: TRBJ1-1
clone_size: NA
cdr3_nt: TGTGCCAGCAGTTTGGGAAGGTTATTAGGTGAAGCTTTCTTT
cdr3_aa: CASSLGRLLGEAFF

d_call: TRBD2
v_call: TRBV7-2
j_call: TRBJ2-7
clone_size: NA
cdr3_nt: TGTGCCAGCAGCCCTTGGACTAGCGGCTACGAGCAGTACTTC
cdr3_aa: CASSPWTSGYEQYF

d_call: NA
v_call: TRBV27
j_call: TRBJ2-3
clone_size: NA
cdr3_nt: TGTGCCAGCAGTACCTACACAGATACGCAGTATTTT
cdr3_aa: CASSTYTDTQYF

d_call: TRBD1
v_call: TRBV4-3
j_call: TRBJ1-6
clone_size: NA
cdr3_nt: TGCGCCAGCAGCCAAGAGACAGGGGGCACTAATTCACCCCTCCACTTT
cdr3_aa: CASSQETGGTNSPLHF

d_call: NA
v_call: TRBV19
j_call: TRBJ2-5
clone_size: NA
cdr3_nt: TGTGCCAGTAGTATGCGCAGGGATCTAGAGACCCAGTACTTC
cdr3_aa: CASSMRRDLETQYF

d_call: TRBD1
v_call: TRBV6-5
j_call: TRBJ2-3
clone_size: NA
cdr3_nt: TGTGCCAGCAGGGGACAGGGCTCCAGCACAGATACGCAGTATTTT
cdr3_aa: CASRGQGSSTDTQYF

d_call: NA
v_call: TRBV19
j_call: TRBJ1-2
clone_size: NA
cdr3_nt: TGTGCCAGTAGTCCCGGGGGACGGACTGGCGGCTACACCTTC
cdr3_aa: CASSPGGRTGGYTF

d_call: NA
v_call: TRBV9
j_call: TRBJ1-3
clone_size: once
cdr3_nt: TGTGCCAGCAGCAAGACACCCAGCTCTGGAAACACCATATATTTT
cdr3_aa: CASSKTPSSGNTIYF

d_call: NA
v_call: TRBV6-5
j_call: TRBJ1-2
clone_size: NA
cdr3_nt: TGTGCCAGCAGTCAAAGGGACGTCTATGGCTACACCTTC
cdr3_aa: CASSQRDVYGYTF

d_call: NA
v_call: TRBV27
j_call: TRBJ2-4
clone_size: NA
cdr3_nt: TGTGCCAGCAGTTTACAGCGGCCAGGCACCAAAAACATTCAGTACTTC
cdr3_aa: CASSLQRPGTKNIQYF

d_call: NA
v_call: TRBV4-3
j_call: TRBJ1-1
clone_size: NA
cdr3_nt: TGCGCCAGCAGCCAAGATAATGGGCGGATTACCGGGGCTTTCTTT
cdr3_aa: CASSQDNGRITGAFF

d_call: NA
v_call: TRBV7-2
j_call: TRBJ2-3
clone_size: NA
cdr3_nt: TGTGCCAGCAGCTTAGCCGGGTCTTGGGGCACAGATACGCAGTATTTT
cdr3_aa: CASSLAGSWGTDTQYF

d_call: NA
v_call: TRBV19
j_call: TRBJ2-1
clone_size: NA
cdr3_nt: TGTGCCAGTAGTGGGCCTTCCCGGGGGTCCCTCTACAATGAGCAGTTCTTC
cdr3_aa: CASSGPSRGSLYNEQFF

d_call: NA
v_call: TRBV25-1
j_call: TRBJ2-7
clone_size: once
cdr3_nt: TGTGCCAGCAGTGAAGGAGTTCCGAGGGCGGGCTACGAGCAGTACTTC
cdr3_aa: CASSEGVPRAGYEQYF

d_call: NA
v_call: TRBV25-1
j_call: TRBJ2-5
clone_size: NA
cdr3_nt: TGTGCCAGCGGAACGGCGGGTTACCAAGAGACCCAGTACTTC
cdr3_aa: CASGTAGYQETQYF

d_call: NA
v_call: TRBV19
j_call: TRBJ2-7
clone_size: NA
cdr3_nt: TGTGCCAGTAGTATCGCCCGCAGCTACGAGCAGTACTTC
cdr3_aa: CASSIARSYEQYF

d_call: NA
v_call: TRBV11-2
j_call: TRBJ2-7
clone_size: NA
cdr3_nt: TGTGCCAGCAGCTTAGAAAAAGGAGGGCTCCCCTCCTACGAGCAGTACTTC
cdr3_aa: CASSLEKGGLPSYEQYF

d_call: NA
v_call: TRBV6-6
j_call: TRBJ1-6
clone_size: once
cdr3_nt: TGTGCCAGCAAGCGGCGCACAGATAATTCACCCCTCCACTTT
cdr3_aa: CASKRRTDNSPLHF

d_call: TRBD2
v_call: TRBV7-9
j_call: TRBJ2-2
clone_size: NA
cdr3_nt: TGTGCCAGCAGCAACCACCCCGGGGGGGGAAACACCGGGGAGCTGTTTTTT
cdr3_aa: CASSNHPGGGNTGELFF

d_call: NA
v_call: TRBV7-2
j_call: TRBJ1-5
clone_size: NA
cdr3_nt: TGTGCCAGCAGCCCGGGGGCCAGCAATCAGCCCCAGCATTTT
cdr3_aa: CASSPGASNQPQHF

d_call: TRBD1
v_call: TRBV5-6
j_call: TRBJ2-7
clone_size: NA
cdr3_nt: TGTGCCAGCAGTCTTCGTCCCGGGGCAGGGGGCTTGTACGAGCAGTACTTC
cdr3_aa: CASSLRPGAGGLYEQYF

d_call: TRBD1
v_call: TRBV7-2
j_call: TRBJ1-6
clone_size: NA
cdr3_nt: TGTGCCAGCAGCCAAGAGGGGGCGCGGTATAATTCACCCCTCCACTTT
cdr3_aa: CASSQEGARYNSPLHF

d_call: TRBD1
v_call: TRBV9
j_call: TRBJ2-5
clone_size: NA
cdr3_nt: TGTGCCAGCAGCGTGGGACCGGGACAGGGTGGAGAGACCCAGTACTTC
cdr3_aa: CASSVGPGQGGETQYF

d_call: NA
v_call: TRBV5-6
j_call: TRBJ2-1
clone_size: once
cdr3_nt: TGTGCCAGCAGCTTGGTCCGGGACAATGAGCAGTTCTTC
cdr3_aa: CASSLVRDNEQFF

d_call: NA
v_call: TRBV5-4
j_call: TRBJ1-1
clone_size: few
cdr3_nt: TGTGCCAGCAGCTTGGTGGACACTGAAGCTTTCTTT
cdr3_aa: CASSLVDTEAFF

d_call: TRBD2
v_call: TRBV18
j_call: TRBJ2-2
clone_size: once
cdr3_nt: TGTGCCAGCCGAATCGGAACACTAGCGGGAGGCGCGAACACCGGGGAGCTGTTTTTT
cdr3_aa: CASRIGTLAGGANTGELFF